This TCR beta chain was recovered during a study of human T cells and chemical hapten exposure (dated by TCRdb to the early 2020s). Broadly, across the study: For sensitization, 2% DPC in acetone was applied to a roughly 2 cm by roughly 2 cm area of upper inner arm skin. Weekly therapeutic DPC doses were additionally applied to the scalp of patients throughout the roughly 25-week study period. Patch testing was performed on the upper back with Finn chambers containing 0.01% DPC, and the patch tests were scored after 6 days according to International Contact Dermatitis Research Group standards. Most of the patients in the cohort were female, and the cohort covered alopecia areata with under or over 50% scalp involvement, alopecia totalis and alopecia universalis. Libraries were pooled for sequencing, and per-sample TCR yields varied mainly because of small differences in library volumes within the pool. Peripheral blood TCR repertoire changes were tracked in vivo in alopecia patients during primary and secondary sensitization to the hapten diphenylcyclopropenone (DPC). Blood was sampled from patients pre-sensitization (week 0) and at 2, 6 and about 24 weeks after DPC sensitization. For TCR sequencing, blood came from about 28 alopecia patients at anywhere from one to four time points (pre-sensitization, 2, 6 and 24 weeks).

This clonotype has at least ten counts. Its cognate antigen has yet to be identified. No qualities accompany the bases; no much larger clone lies one base away. Receptor libraries were prepared by RACE. Sequencing relied on a NextSeq 500. Library preparation attached unique molecular identifiers to individual cDNA molecules for quantitative, reproducible TCR counting. From each blood RNA sample, both TCR alpha and TCR beta chains were sequenced. From the authors' description of their analysis: A median of approximately 96,000 TCRs per sample was observed, with a range of 23,224 to 690,600. V, J and CDR3 annotation of the TCR reads was carried out using the Decombinator software suite. Every sample was subsampled to the same number of TCRs (28,000) for the PS versus PT1 abundance plots. TCRs were defined as expanded if absent before sensitization and observed at least eight times at the 2-week time point. TCRdb reran the public reads through fastp at Q25 and MiXCR, keeping productive beta chains. One record per CDR3 amino acid sequence lists the most common genes and DNA. TCRdb's processing, not the authors' own work, is the source of the V and J calls. The sample table lists more than 80,000 distinct CDR3 sequences, approximately 10% of them with a count of one. Approximately 3.1% of the sample lies in the top ten.

Overall results and qualifications from the work: Because all patients had alopecia, a presumed autoimmune disease, the immune response of the patients might differ from that of healthy individuals. After repeated subsampling, the strength of the expansion versus patch-test correlation and the threshold at which it became significant changed. The number of TCRs above 1 in 1000 frequency did not change with DPC sensitization; there was no evidence of global repertoire structure alterations. Patch test score correlated positively with the number of PT1 expanded TCRs, reaching significance at thresholds 8, 16 and 32 but not at 4. Compared with pre-sensitization or healthy control sets, expanded TCRs formed significantly more large CDR3 similarity clusters, which is consistent with antigen-driven responses.

The sample's time point label is to be understood as: pre-sensitization, week 0. According to the study, the label for this sample's treatment or condition signals: therapeutic diphenylcyclopropenone sensitization with weekly scalp DPC. Blood at each patch-test visit was drawn before the patch test was applied. Patients were considered eligible if aged 18 to 70, diagnosed with alopecia and deemed suitable for DPC therapy, and patients were excluded if pregnant. Unfractionated whole blood was collected in Tempus Blood RNA tubes, and total RNA was extracted from that blood. The specimen was whole blood, collected in connection with sensitization to the hapten diphenylcyclopropenone (DPC). The sequence was collected from a woman aged 55 to 70 with alopecia areata. Some clones in this sample may be carry-over from other donors' samples.

CDR3 protein: CASSSTGGGLRKLFF. The sequenced DNA: TGTGCCAGCAGCTCCACCGGGGGGGGGCTGAGGAAACTGTTTTTT. The chain was built from TRBV7-2 and TRBJ1-4, with TRBD1 tentatively as D gene (6 bases match). Based on the germline V gene, the CDR1 and CDR2 sequences are SGHTA and FQGNSA. Including the terminal cysteine and phenylalanine, the CDR3 comprises 15 residues. Only CDR3 DNA remains: 45 bases, in frame from the first base. V drops 4 bases and J drops 11 bases, leaving 20 bases in between. The variable domain in full, with residues beyond the CDR3 obtained from the reference TRBV7-2 and TRBJ1-4 genes, is GAGVSQSPSNKVTEKGKDVELRCDPISGHTALYWYRQSLGQGLEFLIYFQGNSAPDKSGLPSDRFSAERTGGSVSTLTIQRTQQEDSAVYLCASSSTGGGLRKLFFGSGTQLSVL.